In this sample, the clone carrying this T cell receptor beta chain turned up many times. The CDR3 loop spans 12 amino acids. Germline V CDR1 and CDR2: SQVTM, ANQGSEA. The V end was cut by 3 bases, the J end by 2 bases, with 6 bases between. This sample was included in a study of glioma-infiltrating T cells. Using RNA template, CDR3s of TCR alpha and beta were amplified with iRepertoire arm-PCR. TCRdb independently ran MiXCR on the multiplex PCR reads; one entry per CDR3 protein. The data show approximately 89,000 distinct CDR3 sequences, 23% seen once. The chain combines TRBV29-1 with TRBJ2-3, with D uncertain. The sequenced sample was glioma tissue, nonneoplastic brain tissue, or PBMCs (not recorded which). The clonotype was recovered from a human donor with low-grade glioma or glioblastoma, undergoing nonglioma brain surgery, or in good health (not recorded which). CDR3 sequence (DNA): TGCAGCGTTGACCGAGTCACAGATACGCAGTATTTT. The encoded protein is CSVDRVTDTQYF.